A selection of T cell receptor beta chains follows, all from one sample in a study of STAT3 mutations in large granular lymphocyte leukemia. Sequencing used immunoSEQ multiplex PCR; TCRdb keeps in-frame clones, though not all of them. The sample consists of over 30,000 clones, 70% to 90% of them appearing once. Sequencing input: peripheral blood mononuclear cells. These receptors originate from a man in his sixties with T-cell large granular lymphocyte leukemia. Some clones in this sample may be carry-over from other donors' samples. Both conserved end residues are part of each CDR3. D genes are given only for firm matches. Only part of the rows carry a size: once, few, many, or a class if the clone is expanded.

cdr3_nt: TGTGCCAGCAATACAGGGGTGGGGGAGCTGTTTTTT
cdr3_aa: CASNTGVGELFF
clone_size: .
j_call: TRBJ2-2
v_call: TRBV6-5
d_call: TRBD1

cdr3_nt: TGTGCCAGTAGTATAGCAGGAGGCACAGATACGCAGTATTTT
cdr3_aa: CASSIAGGTDTQYF
clone_size: .
j_call: TRBJ2-3
v_call: TRBV19
d_call: .

cdr3_nt: TGTGCCAGCAGCTTTGAGGGCGACAATGAGCAGTTCTTC
cdr3_aa: CASSFEGDNEQFF
clone_size: .
j_call: TRBJ2-1
v_call: TRBV7-9
d_call: .

cdr3_nt: TGTGCCAGCAGTTACTCGAATCAGGGTGGGTGGGCTTTCTTT
cdr3_aa: CASSYSNQGGWAFF
clone_size: .
j_call: TRBJ1-1
v_call: TRBV6-5
d_call: .

cdr3_nt: TGTGCCAGCAGCTTGGGTGGACAGGGTGGCGAGCAGTACTTC
cdr3_aa: CASSLGGQGGEQYF
clone_size: .
j_call: TRBJ2-7
v_call: TRBV5-4
d_call: TRBD1

cdr3_nt: TGCGCCAGCAGCTCGGGCACCCTAGAGGATACGCAGTATTTT
cdr3_aa: CASSSGTLEDTQYF
clone_size: .
j_call: TRBJ2-3
v_call: TRBV5-1
d_call: .

cdr3_nt: TGTGCCAGCACCCCGAGGGGGGTGAGGGGCACCGGGGAGCTGTTTTTT
cdr3_aa: CASTPRGVRGTGELFF
clone_size: .
j_call: TRBJ2-2
v_call: TRBV6-6
d_call: .

cdr3_nt: TGTGCCAGCAGCTACAGGGGGCAACAGCCCCAGCATTTT
cdr3_aa: CASSYRGQQPQHF
clone_size: .
j_call: TRBJ1-5
v_call: TRBV7-2
d_call: TRBD1

cdr3_nt: TGTGCCAGCACCGATCAGGGGAATCGGGAAAAACTGTTTTTT
cdr3_aa: CASTDQGNREKLFF
clone_size: .
j_call: TRBJ1-4
v_call: TRBV28
d_call: .

cdr3_nt: TGTGCCAGCAGTTACCTGACAGACCGAGAGGGCGAGCAGTACTTC
cdr3_aa: CASSYLTDREGEQYF
clone_size: .
j_call: TRBJ2-7
v_call: TRBV27
d_call: .

cdr3_nt: TGCGCCAGCAGCTTGACCGACAAGAACTATGGCTACACCTTC
cdr3_aa: CASSLTDKNYGYTF
clone_size: .
j_call: TRBJ1-2
v_call: TRBV5-1
d_call: .

cdr3_nt: TGTGCCAGCTCAGCCAGCCCCGAGGCCTCCAAAAACATTCAGTACTTC
cdr3_aa: CASSASPEASKNIQYF
clone_size: .
j_call: TRBJ2-4
v_call: TRBV18
d_call: .

cdr3_nt: TGTGCCAGCAGCTCGGGACAGGGTAATGAGCAGTTCTTC
cdr3_aa: CASSSGQGNEQFF
clone_size: .
j_call: TRBJ2-1
v_call: TRBV11-3
d_call: TRBD1

cdr3_nt: TGCGCCAGCAGCTTGGCCTCAGGGGTCTACGAGCAGTACTTC
cdr3_aa: CASSLASGVYEQYF
clone_size: .
j_call: TRBJ2-7
v_call: TRBV5-1
d_call: .

cdr3_nt: TGCGCCAGCAGTACAGACGGTTGGACTGAAGCTTTCTTT
cdr3_aa: CASSTDGWTEAFF
clone_size: few
j_call: TRBJ1-1
v_call: TRBV10-2
d_call: .

cdr3_nt: TGTGCCAGCAGCTTGAAAGGGGCGTGGACCGGGGAGCTGTTTTTT
cdr3_aa: CASSLKGAWTGELFF
clone_size: .
j_call: TRBJ2-2
v_call: TRBV5-4
d_call: .

cdr3_nt: TGTGCCAGCAGTCCCGCATATCAGCCCCAGCATTTT
cdr3_aa: CASSPAYQPQHF
clone_size: .
j_call: TRBJ1-5
v_call: TRBV28
d_call: .

cdr3_nt: TGTGCCCGGACGGGGACAGGGGTCTACGAGCAGTACTTC
cdr3_aa: CARTGTGVYEQYF
clone_size: .
j_call: TRBJ2-7
v_call: TRBV30
d_call: TRBD1

cdr3_nt: TGTGCCAGCAGTTTTAGAAGGGTTGGTGGCTACACCTTC
cdr3_aa: CASSFRRVGGYTF
clone_size: .
j_call: TRBJ1-2
v_call: TRBV28
d_call: .

cdr3_nt: TGTGCCAGTAAACTAGCGGGAGACTATAACGGGGAGCTGTTTTTT
cdr3_aa: CASKLAGDYNGELFF
clone_size: .
j_call: TRBJ2-2
v_call: TRBV9
d_call: TRBD2

cdr3_nt: TGTGCCAGCTCAACGACAGGGCTCGGTGAAAAACTGTTTTTT
cdr3_aa: CASSTTGLGEKLFF
clone_size: few
j_call: TRBJ1-4
v_call: TRBV18
d_call: TRBD1

cdr3_nt: TGTGCCAGCAGTTACTCGGGGGGCCAAGAGACCCAGTACTTC
cdr3_aa: CASSYSGGQETQYF
clone_size: .
j_call: TRBJ2-5
v_call: TRBV6-5
d_call: .

cdr3_nt: TGTGCCAGCAGTGCCCATACTGAAGCTTTCTTT
cdr3_aa: CASSAHTEAFF
clone_size: .
j_call: TRBJ1-1
v_call: TRBV25-1
d_call: .

cdr3_nt: TGTGCCAGCAGCCCCTCCGGGAGGCGGGGAGAGACCCAGTACTTC
cdr3_aa: CASSPSGRRGETQYF
clone_size: .
j_call: TRBJ2-5
v_call: TRBV7-3
d_call: TRBD2

cdr3_nt: TGTGCCAGCAGTCCCCGGAACTATGGCTACACCTTC
cdr3_aa: CASSPRNYGYTF
clone_size: few
j_call: TRBJ1-2
v_call: TRBV2
d_call: .

cdr3_nt: TGTGCCATCAGCAGAAACACCGGGGAGCTGTTTTTT
cdr3_aa: CAISRNTGELFF
clone_size: .
j_call: TRBJ2-2
v_call: TRBV19
d_call: .